This entry concerns a single T cell receptor beta chain. The V gene end was trimmed by 4 bases and the J gene end by 1 base; junction bases not matched to a gene: 7. Per germline, CDR1 LNHDA and CDR2 SQIVND (reference sequence). The CDR3 loop spans 18 amino acids. Original methodology: The assay estimated nucleated cells by amplifying reference gene primers. Produced via immunoSEQ multiplex PCR; TCRdb's table is partial and in-frame only. V and J calls and clone size are those listed in that table; D and trimming were worked out from the DNA. The top ten clones hold roughly 6% of a sample with 60,000 to 70,000 clones, around 85% of them seen once. The entry originates in a study of blood T cell repertoires in COVID-19. Study at large: Acute and convalescent COVID-19 specimens originated in the United States, Italy and Spain.

The chain couples TRBV19 to TRBJ2-3; 14 bases line up with TRBD2. The specimen was peripheral blood. The receptor was isolated from a woman aged 70-85 years with acute or convalescent COVID-19. CDR3 coding DNA: TGTGCCAGTAGTAAACAGCCGGGACTAGCGGGGGGCACAGATACGCAGTATTTT. It specifies CASSKQPGLAGGTDTQYF. The full variable domain, with the rest looked up from reference TRBV19 and TRBJ2-3, is DGGITQSPKYLFRKEGQNVTLSCEQNLNHDAMYWYRQDPGQGLRLIYYSQIVNDFQKGDIAEGYSVSREKKESFPLTVTSAQKNPTAFYLCASSKQPGLAGGTDTQYFGPGTRLTVL.